This T cell receptor (beta chain) was profiled in a study of T cells in pancreatic ductal adenocarcinoma. The CDR3 length is 13 residues. Trimming removed 2 bases at V and 3 bases at J, with 8 bases between. Germline-derived CDR1 and CDR2 are SGDLS and YYNGEE. TCRdb's table, derived via immunoSEQ multiplex PCR, lists solely in-frame clones and lacks some. The sample shows 15,000 to 20,000 clones, about 90% of them seen only once. Selected pancreatic ductal adenocarcinoma patients had undergone surgery without neoadjuvant therapy. This chain joins TRBV9 and TRBJ1-2; the D is unclear. Specimen: PBMCs. This clonotype originated in a human donor with pancreatic ductal adenocarcinoma. CDR3 residues: CASSVQDDYGYTF. CDR3 nucleotides: TGTGCCAGCAGCGTCCAGGATGACTATGGCTACACCTTC.